Given below is one T cell receptor beta chain in context. Its target is unknown. Some clones are missing from TCRdb's copy, which holds only in-frame ones; the method was immunoSEQ multiplex PCR. The sample contains tens of thousands of clones, about 94% of which appear only once. The CDR3 has 13 residues. CDR1 and CDR2 (germline): SQVTM, ANQGSEA. V dropped 4 bases and J dropped 8 bases, with 17 bases sitting between them. This specimen belongs to a study of graft-versus-host responses after intestinal transplantation. Across the study: Transplants were multivisceral, liver-intestinal, or isolated intestinal. Anti-thymocyte globulin was used for induction in all recipients, who then took tacrolimus and steroids for approximately three years.

The genes are TRBV29-1 and TRBJ1-1; D not resolved. The receptor's source is a human donor who was the organ donor for an intestinal transplant. The sequenced sample was unstimulated CD4+ T cells sorted from spleen or lymph node cells, obtained before transplant. The CDR3 region is CSVVKVFTKEAFF. CDR3 coding DNA: TGCAGCGTTGTAAAGGTCTTTACTAAAGAAGCTTTCTTT.